The TCR beta chain under discussion was sequenced for a study of neurological immune-mediated disorders. Study-level results: The repertoires of 18 of 34 multiple sclerosis patients fell into one related-CDR3 cluster (a possible signature) under phylogenetic grouping. The absence of shared CDR3 amino acid sequences among expanded clones across subjects suggests private repertoires in all groups.

The CDR3 has 16 amino acids. Germline CDR1 SGHTA, CDR2 FQGNSA. V lost 2 bases, J lost 5 bases, and 6 bases stayed unmatched. The authors made cDNA by 5'RACE with 10-nucleotide random UMIs. A single run covered 15-18 subjects with over 200 million TCR-beta sequences. TCRdb fed the 5' RACE reads into MiXCR, producing one record per CDR3 protein. Of 65,000 to 85,000 distinct CDR3 sequences detected, 2.5% to 4% appear once; the ten largest clones hold about 5.5%. This clonotype was detected a few times. Its antigen is currently unknown. This chain links TRBV7-2 with TRBJ2-5, with TRBD1 matching 12 bases. This TCR came from a woman aged 45-65 years with multiple sclerosis. Sequences were obtained from PBMCs. CDR3 coding DNA: TGTGCCAGCAGCTTATCAGGGACAGGGGGCTTTGAGACCCAGTACTTC. This translates into CASSLSGTGGFETQYF. The whole variable domain, remainder taken from reference TRBV7-2 and TRBJ2-5, is GAGVSQSPSNKVTEKGKDVELRCDPISGHTALYWYRQSLGQGLEFLIYFQGNSAPDKSGLPSDRFSAERTGGSVSTLTIQRTQQEDSAVYLCASSLSGTGGFETQYFGPGTRLLVL.